This T cell receptor beta chain was captured in a study of blood T cells in healthy people across ages. The CDR3 consists of 13 residues. The V gene's germline CDR1 is SGHKS and CDR2 YYEKEE (reference sequence). Trimming took off 7 bases at V and 0 bases at J, with 10 bases between the two ends. A sample-barcoded 5' primer and a J-beta primer mix were used in a second PCR of roughly 7 to 11 cycles. TCRdb recomputed calls from the 5' RACE reads with MiXCR, one row per CDR3 protein. The data show fewer than 800,000 distinct CDR3 sequences, roughly 25% seen once. These data were also filed under a second study, of T cells of mothers and their children. That study reports: Three healthy Caucasian mothers, along with their six children, served as the donors.

This sequence joins TRBV5-5 and TRBJ2-5; D is unclear. The sample was blood. The TCR sequence derives from a boy younger than 18 in good health. CDR3 loop: CASSRSYQETQYF. The CDR3 DNA sequence: TGTGCCAGCTCACGGTCGTACCAAGAGACCCAGTACTTC.